The T cell receptor beta chain under discussion was sequenced for a study of T cell responses to AZD1222 COVID-19 vaccine. Study outcomes and limitations: Reports indicate that nearly half of spike-specific TCRs are directed at unmutated variant regions. Dominant CD4 TCR responses targeted spike regions 160-218 and 743-854.

TCRdb keeps only in-frame clones here, not all; method: immunoSEQ multiplex PCR. This table has more than 250,000 clones, more than 85% appearing once. Note on this clone: Antigen specificity is unknown.

The receptor comes from an adult in good health. The source was peripheral blood, collected on day 0 of AZD1222 vaccination.

The CDR3 sequence: CASSLQGGNQETQYF. For the CDR3, the DNA is TGTGCCAGCTCATTACAGGGAGGGAACCAAGAGACCCAGTACTTC. The genes are TRBV18 and TRBJ2-5, with D maybe TRBD2 (7 bases). Germline CDR1 and CDR2: KGHSH and LQKENI. CDR3 length: 15 amino acids. Deletions cut 5 bases from V and 0 bases from J, with 13 bases between.